The 7 T cell receptor beta chains below were found in one sample sequenced in a study of cytomegalovirus exposure and HLA in healthy donors. Researchers ran the PCR with 60 Vbeta and 13 Jbeta primers. The data were produced by immunoSEQ multiplex PCR, yet TCRdb's version contains in-frame clones alone and is incomplete. The data contain 150,000 to 200,000 clones, around three quarters of them singletons. Sequenced: PBMCs. The receptors here all came from a woman in her twenties or thirties in good health and CMV-seropositive.

The chain uses TRBV27 and TRBJ2-5; the D is unclear. The CDR3 has 12 residues. The V gene lost 5 bases and the J gene lost 1 base, with 5 bases spanning the gap. Germline CDR1 reads MNHEY; CDR2 reads SMNVEV (reference sequence). In nucleotides, the CDR3 is TGTGCCAGCAGTCCGCGCCAAGAGACCCAGTACTTC. Protein: CASSPRQETQYF.

V is TRBV6-5 and J is TRBJ1-2, with D perhaps matching TRBD1 (5 bases). V lost 5 bases and J 8 bases, leaving 12 bases between the germline ends. The CDR3 contains 12 residues. Germline CDR1 and CDR2: MNHEY and SVGAGI. The CDR3 sequence: CASSQRGRGYTF. CDR3 in DNA: TGTGCCAGCAGTCAAAGGGGCAGAGGCTACACCTTC.

The chain uses TRBV5-4 and TRBJ2-7; TRBD2 aligns across 7 bases. Germline loops: CDR1 SGHNT, CDR2 YYREEE (reference sequence). V was clipped by 4 bases and J by 3 bases; unmatched bases: 1. The CDR3 extends over 12 amino acids. CDR3 sequence (DNA): TGTGCCAGCAGCGGGGGGGACTACGAGCAGTACTTC. It is translated as CASSGGDYEQYF.

The V and J genes are TRBV5-8 and TRBJ1-6; TRBD1 agrees at 10 bases. CDR3 size: 17 residues. V was pared by 0 bases and J by 6 bases, with 6 bases of the junction left unmatched. Germline assignment: CDR1 SGHTS and CDR2 YDEGEE. CDR3 amino acids: CASSLVTGGRGNSPLHF. DNA for the CDR3: TGTGCCAGCAGCTTGGTGACAGGGGGCAGAGGTAATTCACCCCTCCACTTT.

The V gene is TRBV7-8, the J gene TRBJ2-2; 8 positions agree with TRBD2. The CDR3 has 16 amino acids. V dropped 1 base and J dropped 1; count of bases not matched to a gene: 2. CDR1 is SGHVS, CDR2 FQNEAQ, per germline. The CDR3 is CASSLGLAGNTGELFF. DNA of the CDR3: TGTGCCAGCAGCTTAGGCCTAGCGGGGAACACCGGGGAGCTGTTTTTT.

The chain combines TRBV28 with TRBJ1-5; 10 bases are a match to TRBD1. Per germline, CDR1 MDHEN and CDR2 SYDVKM. The CDR3 runs to 15 residues. Germline trimming cut 7 bases from V and 3 bases from J; bases unmatched to any gene: 6. The CDR3, as DNA: TGTGCCAGCACCTCCGGGACAGGGGTCAATCAGCCCCAGCATTTT. Its protein product is CASTSGTGVNQPQHF.

This chain uses TRBV7-2 with TRBJ2-5; TRBD1 agrees at 7 bases. There are 15 residues in the CDR3. The germline gives CDR1 SGHTA, CDR2 FQGNSA. Trimming took 4 bases from V and 1 from J; bases not matched to a gene: 6. The CDR3 sequence is CASSSHRGGQETQYF. The CDR3 region has the DNA TGTGCCAGCAGCTCTCACAGGGGTGGCCAAGAGACCCAGTACTTC.